The rows below give T cell receptor beta chains drawn from one sample of a study of cytomegalovirus exposure and HLA in healthy donors. Repertoires were generated with immunoSEQ multiplex PCR, while TCRdb's copy carries only in-frame clones and drops some. Counted here are about 200,000 clones, around 80% occurring once; the ten biggest clones make up around 4.3%. The sequenced material came from PBMCs. The origin of the receptors is a woman in her thirties in good health and CMV-seropositive. Each CDR3 is given with its conserved first and last residue. D genes are given only for firm matches. The size of a clone is reported for some rows only, either as once, few or many, or as a class for expanded clones.

TGCGCCAGCAGCTTCGGGGGGGGGCGCGACACTGAAGCTTTCTTT,CASSFGGGRDTEAFF,TRBV5-1,-,-,TRBJ1-1
TGCAGCGTCACAGGGAGGGGATCCTACAATGAGCAGTTCTTC,CSVTGRGSYNEQFF,TRBV29-1,-,-,TRBJ2-1
TGTGCCAGCAGCTACGAGGGACAGGGGGGAGGCTACACCTTC,CASSYEGQGGGYTF,TRBV2,-,TRBD1,TRBJ1-2
TGTGCCACCAGCAGGGAGAGAGCGGGAGGGCCCGGGGAGACCCAGTACTTC,CATSRERAGGPGETQYF,TRBV15,-,TRBD2,TRBJ2-5
TGCGCCAGCAGCTCAACAGGGGGAAGCTCCTATAATTCACCCCTCCACTTT,CASSSTGGSSYNSPLHF,TRBV5-1,-,TRBD1,TRBJ1-6
TGTGCCAGCAGCTTCGATAGCGGGGGAGGGAGAAATGAGCAGTTCTTC,CASSFDSGGGRNEQFF,TRBV11-2,-,TRBD2,TRBJ2-1
TGCGCCAGCAGCCAAGATCTTCCCGGTCGGAATTCACCCCTCCACTTT,CASSQDLPGRNSPLHF,TRBV4-1,few,-,TRBJ1-6
TGTGCCAGCAAAAGTTCGGGTAATAACTATGGCTACACCTTC,CASKSSGNNYGYTF,TRBV6-1,-,-,TRBJ1-2
TGCAGCGCCGGGACTAGCGGAACGGGGGAGACCCAGTACTTC,CSAGTSGTGETQYF,TRBV29-1,-,TRBD2,TRBJ2-5
TGTGCCAGCAGGATTGGACAGGGGGAAACTGAAGCTTTCTTT,CASRIGQGETEAFF,TRBV6-5,-,TRBD1,TRBJ1-1
TGTGCCAGCAGTCTACGCGGGGCCTACGAGCAGTACTTC,CASSLRGAYEQYF,TRBV6-5,-,-,TRBJ2-7
TGTGCCAGCAACAATCTCGACAGGGACGAGCAGTACTTC,CASNNLDRDEQYF,TRBV11-2,once,TRBD1,TRBJ2-7
TGTGCCAGCAGTGGTACGACTAGCGAGTACCAAGAGACCCAGTACTTC,CASSGTTSEYQETQYF,TRBV25-1,few,TRBD2,TRBJ2-5
TGTGCCAGCAGCTTGGGAGGGGGGAACACCGGGGAGCTGTTTTTT,CASSLGGGNTGELFF,TRBV5-4,-,-,TRBJ2-2
TGTGCCAGCAGCTTAACCCCCGCTAGCGGACTAGCCAAAAACATTCAGTACTTC,CASSLTPASGLAKNIQYF,TRBV7-7,-,TRBD2,TRBJ2-4
TGTGCCAGCAGGGGGGACGGGGGGGCCGCCTACGAGCAGTACTTC,CASRGDGGAAYEQYF,TRBV6-6,-,TRBD2,TRBJ2-7
TGCGCCAGCAGCTTGGCGGGACAGGCTAACAATGAGCAGTTCTTC,CASSLAGQANNEQFF,TRBV5-1,-,TRBD1,TRBJ2-1
TGTGCCAGCAGTGGCGAGCGGGGGGGAAAGCGAGGCACAGATACGCAGTATTTT,CASSGERGGKRGTDTQYF,TRBV2,-,TRBD2,TRBJ2-3
TGTGCCAGCAGCAGACAGGGACTTACCTATGGCTACACCTTC,CASSRQGLTYGYTF,TRBV5-6,-,TRBD1,TRBJ1-2
TGTGCCAGCAGCTATACCCCGACAGGGCCAGAGACCCAGTACTTC,CASSYTPTGPETQYF,TRBV5-5,-,TRBD1,TRBJ2-5
TGTGCCAGTAGTAAACGGGACAGAAACACTGAAGCTTTCTTT,CASSKRDRNTEAFF,TRBV19,few,TRBD1,TRBJ1-1
TGTGCCAGCAGTTACTCGATTGGAGGATACACTGAAGCTTTCTTT,CASSYSIGGYTEAFF,TRBV6-5,-,-,TRBJ1-1
TGTGCCAGCAGCTTAAAACACACCGGGGGCGAGCAGTACTTC,CASSLKHTGGEQYF,TRBV7-6,-,-,TRBJ2-7
TGTGCCAGCAGCCCTTTAAAGGGAGTCTCCTACGAGCAGTACTTC,CASSPLKGVSYEQYF,TRBV7-8,-,-,TRBJ2-7
TGTGCCAGTAGTATACCGGGACAGGGGCAGGGTCAGCCCCAGCATTTT,CASSIPGQGQGQPQHF,TRBV19,few,TRBD1,TRBJ1-5
TGTGCCAGCAGTGAAGGGGTGGTAGCGTTGTATGAGCAGTTCTTC,CASSEGVVALYEQFF,TRBV2,-,-,TRBJ2-1